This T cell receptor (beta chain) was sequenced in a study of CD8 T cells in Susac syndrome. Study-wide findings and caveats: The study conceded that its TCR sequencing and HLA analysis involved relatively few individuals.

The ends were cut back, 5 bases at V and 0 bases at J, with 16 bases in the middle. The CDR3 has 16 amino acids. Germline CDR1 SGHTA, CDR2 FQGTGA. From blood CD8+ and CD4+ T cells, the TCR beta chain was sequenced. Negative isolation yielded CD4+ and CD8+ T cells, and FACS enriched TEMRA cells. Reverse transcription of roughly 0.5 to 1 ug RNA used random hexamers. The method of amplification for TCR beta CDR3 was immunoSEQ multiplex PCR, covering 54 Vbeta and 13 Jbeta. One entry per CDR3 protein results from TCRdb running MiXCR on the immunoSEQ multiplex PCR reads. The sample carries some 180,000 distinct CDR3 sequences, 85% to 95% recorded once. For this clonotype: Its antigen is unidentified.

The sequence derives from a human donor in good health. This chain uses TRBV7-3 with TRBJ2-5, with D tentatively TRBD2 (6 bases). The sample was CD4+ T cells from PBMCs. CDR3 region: CASSPRSGRYQETQYF. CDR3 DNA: TGTGCCAGCAGCCCAAGGTCAGGGAGGTACCAAGAGACCCAGTACTTC.